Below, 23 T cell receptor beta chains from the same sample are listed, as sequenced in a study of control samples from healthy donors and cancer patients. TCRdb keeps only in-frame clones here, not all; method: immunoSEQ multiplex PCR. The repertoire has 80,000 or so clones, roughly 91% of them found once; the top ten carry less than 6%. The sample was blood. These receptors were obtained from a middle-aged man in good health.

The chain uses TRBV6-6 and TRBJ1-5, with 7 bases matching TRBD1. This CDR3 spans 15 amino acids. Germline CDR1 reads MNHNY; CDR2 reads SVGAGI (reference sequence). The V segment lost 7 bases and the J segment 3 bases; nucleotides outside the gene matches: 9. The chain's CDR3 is CASINRDRDNQPQHF. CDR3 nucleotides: TGTGCCAGCATTAACCGAGACAGGGACAATCAGCCCCAGCATTTT.

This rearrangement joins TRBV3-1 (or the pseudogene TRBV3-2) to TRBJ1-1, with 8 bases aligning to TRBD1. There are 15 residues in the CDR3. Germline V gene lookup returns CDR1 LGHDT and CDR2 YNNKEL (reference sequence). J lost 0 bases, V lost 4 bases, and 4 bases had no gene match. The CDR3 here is CASSPWDRMNTEAFF. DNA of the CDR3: TGTGCCAGCAGCCCGTGGGACAGGATGAACACTGAAGCTTTCTTT.

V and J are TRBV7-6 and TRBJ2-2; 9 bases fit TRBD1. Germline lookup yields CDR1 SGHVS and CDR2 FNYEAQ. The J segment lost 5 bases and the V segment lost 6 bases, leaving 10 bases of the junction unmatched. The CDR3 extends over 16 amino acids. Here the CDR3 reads CASSSQGAEGTGELFF. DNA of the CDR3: TGTGCCAGCAGTTCACAGGGGGCTGAAGGGACCGGGGAGCTGTTTTTT. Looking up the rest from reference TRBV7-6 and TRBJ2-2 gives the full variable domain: GAGVSQSPRYKVTKRGQDVALRCDPISGHVSLYWYRQALGQGPEFLTYFNYEAQQDKSGLPNDRFSAERPEGSISTLTIQRTEQRDSAMYRCASSSQGAEGTGELFFGEGSRLTVL.

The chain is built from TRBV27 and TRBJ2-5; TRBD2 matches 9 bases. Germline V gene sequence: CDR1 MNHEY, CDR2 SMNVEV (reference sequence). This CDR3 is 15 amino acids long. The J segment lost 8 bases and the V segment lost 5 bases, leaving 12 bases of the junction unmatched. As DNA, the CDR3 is TGTGCCAGCAGTCCCGCCGCTAGCGGGGTGCGAACCCAGTACTTC. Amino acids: CASSPAASGVRTQYF.

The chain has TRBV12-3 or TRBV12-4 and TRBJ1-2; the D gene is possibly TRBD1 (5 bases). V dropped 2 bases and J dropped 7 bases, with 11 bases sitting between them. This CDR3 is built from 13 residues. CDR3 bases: TGTGCCAGCAGTTTAAGAGGGGAAGGTGGCTACACCTTC. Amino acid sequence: CASSLRGEGGYTF.

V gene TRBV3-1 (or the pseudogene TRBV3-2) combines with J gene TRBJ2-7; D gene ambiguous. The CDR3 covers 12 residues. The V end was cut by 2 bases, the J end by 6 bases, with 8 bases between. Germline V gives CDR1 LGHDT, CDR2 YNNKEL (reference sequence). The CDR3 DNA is TGTGCCAGCAGCCAATCGGGTAGCGAGCAGTACTTC. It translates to CASSQSGSEQYF.

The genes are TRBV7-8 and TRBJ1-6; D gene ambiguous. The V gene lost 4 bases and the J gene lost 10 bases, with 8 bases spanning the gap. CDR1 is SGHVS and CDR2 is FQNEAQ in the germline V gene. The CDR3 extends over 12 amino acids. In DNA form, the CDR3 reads TGTGCCAGCAGCTACGTGGACTCACCCCTCCACTTT. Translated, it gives CASSYVDSPLHF.

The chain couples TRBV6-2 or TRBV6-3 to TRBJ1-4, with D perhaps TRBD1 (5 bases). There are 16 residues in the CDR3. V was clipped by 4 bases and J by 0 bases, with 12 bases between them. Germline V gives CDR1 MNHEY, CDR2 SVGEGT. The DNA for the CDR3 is TGTGCCAGCAGTTCCCCCGGGGGACCAACTAATGAAAAACTGTTTTTT. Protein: CASSSPGGPTNEKLFF.

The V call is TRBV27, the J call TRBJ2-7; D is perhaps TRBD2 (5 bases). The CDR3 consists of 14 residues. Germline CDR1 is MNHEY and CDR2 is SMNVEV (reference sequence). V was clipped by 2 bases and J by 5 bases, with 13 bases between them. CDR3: CASSLERETDEQYF. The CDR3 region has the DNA TGTGCCAGCAGTTTAGAAAGGGAGACCGACGAGCAGTACTTC.

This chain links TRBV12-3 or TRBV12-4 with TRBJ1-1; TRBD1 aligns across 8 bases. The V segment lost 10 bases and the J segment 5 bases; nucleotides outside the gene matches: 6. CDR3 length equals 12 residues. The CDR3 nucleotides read TGTGCCACCCGGACAGGGTGGACTGAAGCTTTCTTT. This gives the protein CATRTGWTEAFF.

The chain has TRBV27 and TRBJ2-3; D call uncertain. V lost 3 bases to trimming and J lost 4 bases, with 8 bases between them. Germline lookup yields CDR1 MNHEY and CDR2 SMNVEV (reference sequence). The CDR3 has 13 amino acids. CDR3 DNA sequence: TGTGCCAGCAGTTTGGGTCCGCCAGATACGCAGTATTTT. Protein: CASSLGPPDTQYF.

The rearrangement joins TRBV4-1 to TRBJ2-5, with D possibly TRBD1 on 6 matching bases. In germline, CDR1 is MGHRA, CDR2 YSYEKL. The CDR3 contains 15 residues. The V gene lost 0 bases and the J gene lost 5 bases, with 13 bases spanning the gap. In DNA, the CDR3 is TGCGCCAGCAGCCAAGATCCAGGGGAGCAGGAGACCCAGTACTTC. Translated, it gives CASSQDPGEQETQYF.

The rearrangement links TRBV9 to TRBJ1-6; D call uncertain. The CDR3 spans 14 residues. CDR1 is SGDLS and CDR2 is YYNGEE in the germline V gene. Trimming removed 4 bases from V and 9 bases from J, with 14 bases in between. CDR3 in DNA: TGTGCCAGCAGCCCCCGAGGTGGTGGTTCACCCCTCCACTTT. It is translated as CASSPRGGGSPLHF. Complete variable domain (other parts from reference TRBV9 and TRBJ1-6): DSGVTQTPKHLITATGQRVTLRCSPRSGDLSVYWYQQSLDQGLQFLIQYYNGEERAKGNILERFSAQQFPDLHSELNLSSLELGDSALYFCASSPRGGGSPLHFGNGTRLTVT.

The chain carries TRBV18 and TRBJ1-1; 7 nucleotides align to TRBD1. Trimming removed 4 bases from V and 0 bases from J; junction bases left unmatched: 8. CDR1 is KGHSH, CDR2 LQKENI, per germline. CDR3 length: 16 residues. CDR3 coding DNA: TGTGCCAGCTCACGAAGACAGGGATCGATGAACACTGAAGCTTTCTTT. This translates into CASSRRQGSMNTEAFF.

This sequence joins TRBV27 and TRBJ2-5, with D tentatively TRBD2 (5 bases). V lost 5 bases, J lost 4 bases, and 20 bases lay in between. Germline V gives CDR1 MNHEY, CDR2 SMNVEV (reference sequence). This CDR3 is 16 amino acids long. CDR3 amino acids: CASSPSRALSGETQYF. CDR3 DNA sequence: TGTGCCAGCAGTCCCTCGCGGGCCCTTTCTGGAGAGACCCAGTACTTC.

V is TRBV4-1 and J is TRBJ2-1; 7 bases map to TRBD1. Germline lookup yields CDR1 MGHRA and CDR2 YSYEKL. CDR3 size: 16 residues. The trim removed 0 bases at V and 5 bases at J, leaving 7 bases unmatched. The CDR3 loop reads CASSQDGDRRNNEQFF. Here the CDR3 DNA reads TGCGCCAGCAGCCAAGACGGGGACAGAAGAAACAATGAGCAGTTCTTC.

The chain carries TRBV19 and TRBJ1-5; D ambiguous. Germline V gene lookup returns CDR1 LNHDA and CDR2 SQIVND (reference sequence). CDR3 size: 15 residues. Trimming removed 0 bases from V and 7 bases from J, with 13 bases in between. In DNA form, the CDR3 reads TGTGCCAGTAGTATAGATCAACCCGGACCGCAGCCCCAGCATTTT. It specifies CASSIDQPGPQPQHF.

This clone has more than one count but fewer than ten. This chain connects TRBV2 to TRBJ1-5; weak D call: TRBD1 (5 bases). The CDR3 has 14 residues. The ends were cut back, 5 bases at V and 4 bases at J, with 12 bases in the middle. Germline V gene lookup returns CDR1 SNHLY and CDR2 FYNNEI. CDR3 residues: CASSTGTGNQPQHF. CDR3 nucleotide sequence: TGTGCCAGCAGTACCGGGACTGGGAATCAGCCCCAGCATTTT.

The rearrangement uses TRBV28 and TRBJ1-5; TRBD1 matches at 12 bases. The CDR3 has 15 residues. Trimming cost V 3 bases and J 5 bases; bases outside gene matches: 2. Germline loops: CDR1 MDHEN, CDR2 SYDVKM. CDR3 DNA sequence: TGTGCCAGCAGTTTGGGACAGGGGGCCTATCAGCCCCAGCATTTT. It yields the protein CASSLGQGAYQPQHF.

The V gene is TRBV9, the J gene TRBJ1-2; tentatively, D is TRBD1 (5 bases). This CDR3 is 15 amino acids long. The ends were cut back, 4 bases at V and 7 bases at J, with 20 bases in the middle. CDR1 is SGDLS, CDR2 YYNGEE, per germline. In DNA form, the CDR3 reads TGTGCCAGCAGCCCCCCCCTGGGGCAGGGAAGTGGCTACACCTTC. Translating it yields CASSPPLGQGSGYTF.

CDR3 nucleotide sequence: TGTGCCAGCAGCTTAGGGGACAGGGGGCTCCACGAGCAGTACTTC. It is translated as CASSLGDRGLHEQYF. The chain links TRBV11-2 to TRBJ2-7; 12 nucleotides match TRBD1. Trimming took 1 base from V and 5 from J; bases not matched to a gene: 3. Germline CDR1 is SGHAT and CDR2 is FQNNGV. The CDR3 spans 15 residues.

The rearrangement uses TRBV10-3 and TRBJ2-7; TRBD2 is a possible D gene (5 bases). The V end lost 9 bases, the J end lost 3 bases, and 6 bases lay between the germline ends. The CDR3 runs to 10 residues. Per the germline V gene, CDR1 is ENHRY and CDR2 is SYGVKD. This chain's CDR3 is CAMGDYEQYF. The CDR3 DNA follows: TGTGCCATGGGAGACTACGAGCAGTACTTC.

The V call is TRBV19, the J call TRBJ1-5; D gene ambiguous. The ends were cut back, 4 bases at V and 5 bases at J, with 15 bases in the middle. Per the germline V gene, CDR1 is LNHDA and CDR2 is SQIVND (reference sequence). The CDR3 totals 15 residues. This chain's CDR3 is CASSRKRTADQPQHF. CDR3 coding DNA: TGTGCCAGTAGTAGGAAGAGGACGGCGGATCAGCCCCAGCATTTT.